Below are 15 T cell receptor beta chains sequenced from a single sample in a study of response to subunit inactivated influenza vaccine. TCRdb called the RT-PCR reads again in MiXCR, with one record for every CDR3 protein. The sample consists of about 520,000 distinct CDR3 sequences, 25% of them appearing once. The source was CD4+ T cells sorted from PBMCs, collected 4 to 6 days after vaccination. These receptors originate from a middle-aged man who received an inactivated influenza vaccine.

In this sample, this clonotype turned up many times. The chain recombines TRBV2 with TRBJ2-7; no definite D call. Germline V gives CDR1 SNHLY, CDR2 FYNNEI. Trimming pared 3 bases from V and 0 bases from J, leaving 12 bases between. The CDR3 is 15 residues long. The DNA for the CDR3 is TGTGCCAGCAGTGAGACCCGCGGTAGCTCCTACGAGCAGTACTTC. It codes for CASSETRGSSYEQYF.

This clonotype was counted between two and nine times. The V call is TRBV11-1, the J call TRBJ2-7, with 8 bases matching TRBD1. Germline loops: CDR1 SGHAT, CDR2 FQDESV (reference sequence). CDR3 length: 13 amino acids. The V gene end was trimmed by 5 bases and the J gene end by 5 bases; junction bases not matched to a gene: 5. DNA for the CDR3: TGTGCCAGCAGCAGGACAGGGAACGACGAGCAGTACTTC. Its translation: CASSRTGNDEQYF. Complete variable domain (other parts from reference TRBV11-1 and TRBJ2-7): EAEVAQSPRYKITEKSQAVAFWCDPISGHATLYWYRQILGQGPELLVQFQDESVVDDSQLPKDRFSAERLKGVDSTLKIQPAELGDSAMYLCASSRTGNDEQYFGPGTRLTVT.

In this sample, this clonotype turned up a few times. This chain joins TRBV28 and TRBJ1-2, with D maybe TRBD1 (5 bases). The CDR3 runs 13 residues. Germline V gene lookup returns CDR1 MDHEN and CDR2 SYDVKM. Trimming cost V 4 bases and J 8 bases, with 14 bases left between them. CDR3 sequence reads: CASSSSGAGGYTF. The CDR3 DNA reads TGTGCCAGCAGTTCCTCTGGGGCTGGGGGCTACACCTTC.

This sequence joins TRBV20-1 and TRBJ1-5, with D perhaps TRBD1 (6 bases). The CDR3 is made up of 15 amino acids. With 3 bases removed from V and 2 bases from J, the gap between germline ends came to 14 bases. Looked up from germline, CDR1 is DFQATT and CDR2 is SNEGSKA (reference sequence). The CDR3 protein is CSARVPGAGNQPQHF. CDR3 nucleotide sequence: TGCAGTGCTAGGGTTCCAGGGGCTGGCAATCAGCCCCAGCATTTT.

In its sample, this clonotype was seen a few times. V is TRBV12-3 or TRBV12-4 and J is TRBJ2-7; tentatively, D is TRBD2 (6 bases). CDR3 size: 13 residues. V was clipped by 2 bases and J by 5 bases, with 10 bases between them. Written as DNA, the CDR3 is TGTGCCAGCAGTTTAAGCGCGGGGCACGAGCAGTACTTC. Its translation is CASSLSAGHEQYF.

The chain uses TRBV7-2 and TRBJ2-2; 7 bases map to TRBD1. V lost 3 bases, J lost 5 bases, and 3 bases stayed unmatched. The CDR3 sequence is 14 residues long. The germline gives CDR1 SGHTA, CDR2 FQGNSA. The CDR3 loop reads CASSFYRGTGELFF. CDR3 in DNA: TGTGCCAGCAGCTTTTACAGGGGTACCGGGGAGCTGTTTTTT. Full variable domain (outside the CDR3, taken from reference TRBV7-2 and TRBJ2-2): GAGVSQSPSNKVTEKGKDVELRCDPISGHTALYWYRQSLGQGLEFLIYFQGNSAPDKSGLPSDRFSAERTGGSVSTLTIQRTQQEDSAVYLCASSFYRGTGELFFGEGSRLTVL.

This clonotype was recorded a few times. The CDR3 DNA reads TGTGCCAGCAGCCCAGCCTTATTCTCACCCCTCCACTTT. It codes for CASSPALFSPLHF. The chain joins TRBV12-3 or TRBV12-4 to TRBJ1-6, with D hard to call. This CDR3 region has 13 residues. Trimming shortened V by 6 bases and J by 10 bases, and 13 bases separated the two germline ends.

This chain uses TRBV20-1 with TRBJ2-1; unclear D gene. Germline CDR1 is DFQATT and CDR2 is SNEGSKA (reference sequence). There are 13 residues in the CDR3. Trimming cost V 2 bases and J 5 bases, with 10 bases left between them. CDR3 sequence: CSARIPSDNEQFF. In DNA form, the CDR3 reads TGCAGTGCTAGAATCCCCAGCGACAATGAGCAGTTCTTC.

This clonotype was observed a few times. The J gene is TRBJ2-7, the V gene TRBV3-1; 8 bases match TRBD1. The CDR3 is 14 amino acids. Per the germline V gene, CDR1 is LGHDT and CDR2 is YNNKEL (reference sequence). V was pared by 4 bases and J by 2 bases, with 4 bases of the junction left unmatched. The CDR3 DNA sequence: TGTGCCAGCAGCCTCCGGGACAGGACCTACGAGCAGTACTTC. This encodes CASSLRDRTYEQYF.

The chain joins TRBV7-9 to TRBJ2-7; 7 nucleotides align to TRBD1. Unmatched junction bases numbered 6, after V lost 5 bases and J lost 2 bases. Germline V gene lookup returns CDR1 SEHNR and CDR2 FQNEAQ (reference sequence). The CDR3 spans 14 residues. Here the CDR3 reads CASSERQGTYEQYF. CDR3 nucleotide sequence: TGTGCCAGCAGCGAACGACAGGGTACCTACGAGCAGTACTTC.

This clonotype has a handful of counts. This chain joins TRBV20-1 and TRBJ2-1; 14 positions match TRBD2. Germline CDR1 and CDR2: DFQATT and SNEGSKA (reference sequence). The CDR3 totals 17 residues. Germline trimming cut 6 bases from V and 3 bases from J; bases unmatched to any gene: 10. CDR3 bases: TGCAGTGCATCCGGACTAGCGGGGGGCATATACTACAATGAGCAGTTCTTC. Amino acid sequence: CSASGLAGGIYYNEQFF.

This clonotype was seen only a few times. The rearrangement links TRBV5-6 to TRBJ1-1; TRBD1 matches at 10 bases. CDR3 length: 17 amino acids. V shed 4 bases and J 6 bases; nucleotides not matched to a gene: 15. Germline V gene data show CDR1 as SGHDT and CDR2 as YYEEEE. The CDR3 nucleotides are TGTGCCAGCAGCCCCACCGGACAGGGGGGGATAAGAGCTGAAGCTTTCTTT. Amino acids: CASSPTGQGGIRAEAFF.

This clonotype was observed a handful of times. This rearrangement joins TRBV20-1 to TRBJ1-1; possibly TRBD1 for D (5 bases). The length of the CDR3 is 14 residues. Per germline, CDR1 DFQATT and CDR2 SNEGSKA (reference sequence). V lost 2 bases, J lost 0 bases, and 10 bases lay in between. CDR3 sequence: CSARRRGMNTEAFF. In DNA form, the CDR3 reads TGCAGTGCTAGACGTAGGGGTATGAACACTGAAGCTTTCTTT.

This chain links TRBV4-2 with TRBJ2-1, with D hard to call. The V end lost 1 base, the J end lost 2 bases, and 15 bases lay between the germline ends. This CDR3 has 17 amino acids. CDR1 and CDR2 (germline): LGHNA, YNFKEQ. The CDR3 region is CASSQAQRPLTYNEQFF. The CDR3 DNA reads TGTGCCAGCAGCCAAGCTCAAAGGCCCCTCACCTACAATGAGCAGTTCTTC.

This clonotype turned up a few times. The rearrangement joins TRBV20-1 to TRBJ2-7, with D possibly matching TRBD2 (5 bases). This CDR3 has 13 residues. V dropped 5 bases and J dropped 4 bases, with 15 bases sitting between them. Germline assignment: CDR1 DFQATT and CDR2 SNEGSKA (reference sequence). The CDR3 reads CSAGSPGFYEQYF. The CDR3 bases are TGCAGTGCTGGATCCCCGGGGTTTTACGAGCAGTACTTC.